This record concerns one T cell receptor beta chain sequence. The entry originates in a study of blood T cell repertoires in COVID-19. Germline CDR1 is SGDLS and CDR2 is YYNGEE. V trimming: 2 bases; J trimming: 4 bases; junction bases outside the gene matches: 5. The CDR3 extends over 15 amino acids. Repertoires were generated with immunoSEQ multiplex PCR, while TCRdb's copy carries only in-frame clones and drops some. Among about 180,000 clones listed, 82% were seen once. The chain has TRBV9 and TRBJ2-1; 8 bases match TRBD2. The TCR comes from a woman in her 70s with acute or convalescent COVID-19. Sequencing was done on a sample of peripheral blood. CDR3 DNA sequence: TGTGCCAGCAGCGTGGCGGGGGGCGTATACAATGAGCAGTTCTTC. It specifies CASSVAGGVYNEQFF.